This entry lists 3 T cell receptor beta chains sequenced from one sample in a study of blood T cells in healthy people across ages. Together with a sample-barcoded 5' primer, a J-beta primer mix was included in a second PCR lasting about 7 to 12 cycles. TCRdb processed the 5' RACE reads anew with MiXCR; each CDR3 protein has one entry. The table includes just under 900,000 distinct CDR3 sequences, under 30% detected once. The material sequenced was blood. Receptor source: a woman older than 75 in good health.

This clonotype was seen repeatedly, ten times or more. V and J are TRBV3-1 and TRBJ2-5; a weak D match, TRBD2 (6 bases). V lost 3 bases and J lost 2, with 7 bases in between. Germline-derived CDR1 and CDR2 are LGHDT and YNNKEL (reference sequence). The CDR3 loop spans 13 amino acids. As DNA, the CDR3 is TGTGCCAGCAGCCAGCGGGGACAAGAGACCCAGTACTTC. This translates into CASSQRGQETQYF.

There are many counts of this clonotype. This rearrangement joins TRBV7-2 to TRBJ2-5; TRBD2 is a possible D gene (5 bases). This CDR3 is 15 amino acids long. The germline V gene encodes CDR1 SGHTA and CDR2 FQGNSA. V dropped 2 bases and J dropped 1 base, with 11 bases sitting between them. The DNA for the CDR3 is TGTGCCAGCAGCTTAATGAGGGCGCCCCAAGAGACCCAGTACTTC. Its protein is CASSLMRAPQETQYF.

Only a few counts were recorded for this clonotype. V gene TRBV7-9 combines with J gene TRBJ1-5, with D maybe TRBD1 (5 bases). The germline V gene has CDR1 SEHNR and CDR2 FQNEAQ (reference sequence). Trimming removed 4 bases from V and 5 bases from J, with 9 bases in between. The CDR3 sequence is 13 residues long. CDR3 sequence (DNA): TGTGCCAGCAGCTCAGGGAACGATCAGCCCCAGCATTTT. This codes for CASSSGNDQPQHF.